This is a list of T cell receptor beta chains from one sample in a study of T cell repertoires in cytomegalovirus infection. For these TCRs, the target antigens are not known. One entry per CDR3 protein results from TCRdb running MiXCR on the reads. Of roughly 800,000 distinct CDR3 sequences listed, 25% to 35% are singletons. The sequenced sample was cultured CD8+ T cells from PBMCs, obtained from culture after CMV antigen stimulation. These receptor sequences come from a human donor in good health (CMV status not recorded). Some clones in this sample may be carry-over from other donors' samples. Each CDR3 is given with its conserved first and last residue. D genes are given only for firm matches. Clone size is shown for a subset of rows, as once, few, many or a class of expanded clone.

many | TRBJ2-3 | TRBV7-2 | NA | CASSLVGGAPGDTQYF | TGTGCCAGCAGCTTAGTGGGCGGGGCCCCGGGAGATACGCAGTATTTT
NA | TRBJ1-1 | TRBV12-3/TRBV12-4 | TRBD1 | CASSSSDRNEAFF | TGTGCCAGCAGTTCCTCGGACAGGAATGAAGCTTTCTTT
NA | TRBJ2-5 | TRBV27 | TRBD1 | CASSFGQGAWETQYF | TGTGCCAGCAGTTTCGGGCAGGGGGCTTGGGAGACCCAGTACTTC
NA | TRBJ2-1 | TRBV11-3 | TRBD2 | CASSPGLVLFGEQFF | TGTGCCAGCAGCCCGGGACTAGTGCTTTTCGGGGAGCAGTTCTTC
few | TRBJ2-5 | TRBV4-1 | NA | CASSQRWAGAEETQYF | TGCGCCAGCAGCCAAAGGTGGGCGGGGGCCGAGGAGACCCAGTACTTC
NA | TRBJ1-1 | TRBV4-2 | NA | CASSPGGLAEAFF | TGTGCCAGCAGCCCCGGGGGGTTAGCTGAAGCTTTCTTT
NA | TRBJ1-5 | TRBV6-5 | NA | CASSYSANSNQPQHF | TGTGCCAGCAGTTACTCCGCTAATAGCAATCAGCCCCAGCATTTT
few | TRBJ1-1 | TRBV25-1 | NA | CASSVSMNTEAFF | TGTGCCAGCAGTGTATCCATGAACACTGAAGCTTTCTTT
NA | TRBJ1-2 | TRBV7-9 | NA | CASSLGAVTYGYTF | TGTGCCAGCAGCTTAGGTGCGGTAACCTATGGCTACACCTTC
few | TRBJ2-6 | TRBV6-1 | NA | CASSYGQGDGANVLTF | TGTGCCAGCAGTTATGGCCAAGGGGACGGGGCCAACGTCCTGACTTTC
NA | TRBJ2-2 | TRBV7-8 | NA | CLTGVTGELFF | TGCCTGACGGGTGTCACCGGGGAGCTGTTTTTT
many | TRBJ2-3 | TRBV12-3/TRBV12-4 | TRBD2 | CASSSPLVAGGMDTQYF | TGTGCCAGCAGCTCTCCTCTGGTAGCGGGGGGAATGGATACGCAGTATTTT
NA | TRBJ2-3 | TRBV7-9 | TRBD1 | CASSFLRDRDGTDTQYF | TGTGCCAGCAGCTTCCTCCGGGACAGGGACGGCACAGATACGCAGTATTTT
NA | TRBJ2-3 | TRBV7-9 | TRBD2 | CASSPTSGGPTDTQYF | TGTGCCAGCAGCCCTACTAGCGGGGGACCCACAGATACGCAGTATTTT
NA | TRBJ1-2 | TRBV6-6 | NA | CASGGVGEWSGYTF | TGTGCCAGCGGCGGGGTGGGGGAGTGGAGTGGCTACACCTTC
NA | TRBJ2-3 | TRBV6-6 | NA | CASSYLVQNSEDTQYF | TGTGCCAGCAGTTACTTGGTTCAAAACTCGGAAGATACGCAGTATTTT